A single sample gave rise to the 11 T cell receptor beta chains below, sequenced in a study of identical twins. TCRdb analysed the 5' RACE reads with MiXCR anew, one entry per CDR3 protein. The sample includes about 890,000 distinct CDR3 sequences, more than 9% of them seen just once. These same data were also listed under a study on yellow fever vaccine responses in identical twins.

Material for sequencing was PBMCs. The source of these receptors is a woman aged 18-30 years in good health.

The genes are TRBV20-1 and TRBJ1-3; D is possibly TRBD1 (5 bases). This CDR3 region has 15 residues. The V end was cut by 4 bases, the J end by 0 bases, with 13 bases between. CDR1 and CDR2 from the germline V gene are DFQATT and SNEGSKA (reference sequence). This CDR3 reads CSATGGGLSGNTIYF. The CDR3 DNA follows: TGCAGTGCTACCGGTGGGGGACTCTCTGGAAACACCATATATTTT.

This clonotype was counted many times. This chain links TRBV6-5 with TRBJ1-6, with D possibly TRBD1 on 6 matching bases. V was cut by 2 bases and J by 2 bases, with 10 bases left in between. Germline V gives CDR1 MNHEY, CDR2 SVGAGI. The CDR3 has 16 amino acids. The CDR3 coding sequence is TGTGCCAGCAGTTACACAGGGTCCACCTATAATTCACCCCTCCACTTT. Its translation: CASSYTGSTYNSPLHF.

The V gene is TRBV6-1, the J gene TRBJ2-1; 7 positions agree with TRBD2. Germline V gives CDR1 MNHNS, CDR2 SASEGT. After removal of 3 bases from V and 15 bases from J, the junction contained 11 bases not matched to a gene. This CDR3 region has 13 residues. This chain's CDR3 is CASSDRSGKNSFF. Written as DNA, the CDR3 is TGTGCCAGCAGTGACCGGAGCGGGAAGAACTCGTTCTTC.

The chain employs TRBV6-5 and TRBJ2-1, with 11 bases aligning to TRBD2. The CDR3 contains 15 residues. V lost 7 bases to trimming and J lost 5 bases; unmatched junction nucleotides: 7. Germline CDR1 and CDR2: MNHEY and SVGAGI. CDR3 in amino acids: CASITGTSGNNEQFF. The CDR3 DNA reads as TGTGCCAGCATTACCGGGACTAGCGGTAACAATGAGCAGTTCTTC.

The chain joins TRBV10-3 to TRBJ2-2; D not resolved. The germline V gene has CDR1 ENHRY and CDR2 SYGVKD. Between the trimmed V and J ends, which lost 8 bases and 2 bases, there was a span of 9 bases. The CDR3 contains 13 residues. CDR3 bases: TGTGCCATCGGGTCAGCTAACACCGGGGAGCTGTTTTTT. It yields the protein CAIGSANTGELFF.

Many counts were recorded for this clonotype. The chain couples TRBV20-1 to TRBJ2-1; 12 bases are shared with TRBD2. The ends lost 2 bases at V and 6 bases at J; junction bases unmatched: 2. This CDR3 comprises 14 residues. Per the germline V gene, CDR1 is DFQATT and CDR2 is SNEGSKA (reference sequence). The CDR3: CSARLAGGLNEQFF. DNA for the CDR3: TGCAGTGCTAGACTAGCGGGGGGGCTCAATGAGCAGTTCTTC.

The gene calls are TRBV11-2 and TRBJ2-3; 8 nucleotides match TRBD2. The CDR3 runs 15 residues. V gave up 10 bases and J gave up 1 base; unmatched junction bases: 10. Germline V CDR1 and CDR2: SGHAT, FQNNGV. CDR3 DNA: TGTGCCACCCACCGGGGGGGGGGAGGCACAGATACGCAGTATTTT. Its protein is CATHRGGGGTDTQYF.

The gene calls are TRBV29-1 and TRBJ2-5; D perhaps matches TRBD2 (6 bases). This CDR3 has 12 residues. The germline V gene has CDR1 SQVTM and CDR2 ANQGSEA. The V end was cut by 7 bases, the J end by 4 bases, with 13 bases between. DNA of the CDR3: TGCAGCGGGCGCCCCGGGGGAGAGACCCAGTACTTC. This codes for CSGRPGGETQYF.

This clonotype has more than one count but fewer than ten. The gene calls are TRBV4-2 and TRBJ2-1, with D possibly TRBD1 on 6 matching bases. The germline V gene encodes CDR1 LGHNA and CDR2 YNFKEQ. The ends were cut back, 5 bases at V and 7 bases at J, with 15 bases in the middle. The CDR3 has 14 amino acids. The CDR3 sequence: CASSSETGRNEQFF. In DNA form, the CDR3 reads TGTGCCAGCAGCTCAGAAACAGGGAGAAATGAGCAGTTCTTC.

The chain is built from TRBV7-2 and TRBJ2-7; 8 bases line up with TRBD1. Unmatched junction bases numbered 3, after V lost 3 bases and J lost 2 bases. The CDR3 has 14 residues. Germline V gives CDR1 SGHTA, CDR2 FQGNSA. CDR3 sequence reads: CASSLDRVAYEQYV. The CDR3 DNA is TGTGCCAGCAGCTTGGACAGGGTGGCCTACGAGCAGTACGTC.

The chain has TRBV14 and TRBJ2-4, with a weak D call TRBD2 (6 bases). The CDR3 is made up of 15 amino acids. The ends were cut back, 4 bases at V and 0 bases at J, with 10 bases in the middle. The V gene's germline CDR1 is SGHDN and CDR2 FVKESK. The CDR3 DNA is TGTGCCAGCAGCCCCATGGGACTAGCCAAAAACATTCAGTACTTC. Amino acid sequence: CASSPMGLAKNIQYF.